The 22 T cell receptor beta chains below come from one sample, sequenced in a study of T cell therapy product for transplant patients. These receptors' antigens are unknown. Label definition: CMVpp65/IE-1-reactive T cells enriched by IFNgamma capture and expanded in vitro. PBMCs were stimulated 6 hours with CMV pp65 and IE-1 peptide pools. An IFNgamma secretion assay positively selected the IFNgamma-producing cells after CMV stimulation. The enriched IFNgamma+ cells were cultured 21 days on irradiated autologous feeders with either IL-7/IL-15 or IL-2. The assay was immunoSEQ multiplex PCR, and TCRdb's table has in-frame clones only and misses some. The repertoire consists of approximately 940 clones, with about 40% occurring once and the leading ten covering 24%. Sequences were obtained from a sorted cell population cultured from PBMCs. Source of these receptors: an adult in good health.

The rearrangement links TRBV30 to TRBJ2-7; TRBD1 is a possible D gene (6 bases). Germline V gives CDR1 GTSNPN, CDR2 SVGIG (reference sequence). The V end lost 3 bases, the J end lost 2 bases, and 8 bases lay between the germline ends. The CDR3 is made up of 12 amino acids. The CDR3, as DNA: TGTGCCTGGAGAGACAGGCCCTACGAGCAGTACTTC. Its translation is CAWRDRPYEQYF.

This clone showed up just a few times. This sequence joins TRBV9 and TRBJ1-3; D gene uncertain. The CDR3 extends over 15 amino acids. The V and J ends lost 4 bases and 4 bases respectively, with 15 bases between them. Germline values: CDR1 SGDLS, CDR2 YYNGEE. CDR3 DNA: TGTGCCAGCAGCATCACCGGCGGGTCCGGAAACACCATATATTTT. It translates to CASSITGGSGNTIYF.

This clone was counted a single time. The chain employs TRBV7-2 and TRBJ1-5; TRBD1 is a possible D gene (6 bases). The CDR3 is 12 amino acids. From germline, CDR1 is SGHTA and CDR2 FQGNSA. Trimming stripped 5 bases from V and 7 bases from J, with 9 bases between. The CDR3 protein is CASSTQGQPQHF. In DNA, the CDR3 is TGTGCCAGCAGCACACAGGGACAGCCCCAGCATTTT.

The chain combines TRBV28 with TRBJ2-3; D perhaps matches TRBD2 (6 bases). V was pared by 4 bases and J by 2 bases, with 16 bases between. The CDR3 has 16 residues. Germline V CDR1 and CDR2: MDHEN, SYDVKM. CDR3 region: CASSSQRRDLTDTQYF. DNA of the CDR3: TGTGCCAGCAGTTCACAGAGGAGGGACCTCACAGATACGCAGTATTTT. Together with reference TRBV28 and TRBJ2-3, the CDR3 gives the full variable domain: DVKVTQSSRYLVKRTGEKVFLECVQDMDHENMFWYRQDPGLGLRLIYFSYDVKMKEKGDIPEGYSVSREKKERFSLILESASTNQTSMYLCASSSQRRDLTDTQYFGPGTRLTVL.

The chain uses TRBV10-3 and TRBJ1-3, with D unresolved. Per the germline V gene, CDR1 is ENHRY and CDR2 is SYGVKD. V gave up 6 bases and J gave up 0 bases, with 12 bases separating them. This CDR3 has 15 amino acids. The CDR3 coding sequence is TGTGCCATCAGGAGCCGGGGATTCTCTGGAAACACCATATATTTT. Translation gives CAIRSRGFSGNTIYF.

This chain uses TRBV29-1 with TRBJ1-1, with 7 positions matching TRBD1. The CDR3 extends over 13 amino acids. Unmatched junction bases numbered 12, after V lost 6 bases and J lost 8 bases. Germline V CDR1 and CDR2: SQVTM, ANQGSEA. This CDR3 is CSVPGQTGREAFF. Here the CDR3 DNA reads TGCAGCGTCCCGGGACAGACCGGACGGGAAGCTTTCTTT.

This clone was counted a few times. The chain carries TRBV7-8 and TRBJ1-6; no clear D gene. Trimming cost V 5 bases and J 2 bases, with 10 bases left between them. The germline V gene has CDR1 SGHVS and CDR2 FQNEAQ. The CDR3 runs to 15 residues. Here the CDR3 reads CASSDLKAYNSPLHF. For the CDR3, the DNA is TGTGCCAGCAGCGACCTTAAGGCCTATAATTCACCCCTCCACTTT.

By its share, this clone is large. The chain carries TRBV6-5 and TRBJ1-2; maybe TRBD1 (5 bases). CDR1 is MNHEY and CDR2 is SVGAGI in the germline V gene. CDR3 length equals 14 residues. With 4 bases removed from V and 5 bases from J, the gap between germline ends came to 14 bases. CDR3 sequence reads: CASSSGRGEYGYTF. CDR3 nucleotide sequence: TGTGCCAGCAGTTCGGGCCGAGGGGAGTATGGCTACACCTTC.

The chain is built from TRBV16 and TRBJ1-2; D remains unclear. This CDR3 is built from 15 residues. V dropped 4 bases and J dropped 4 bases, with 16 bases sitting between them. CDR1 and CDR2 (germline): KGHSY, FQNENV. CDR3 nucleotide sequence: TGTGCCAGCAGCCTTTCTCATGGGGTTGGCTATGGCTACACCTTC. This translates into CASSLSHGVGYGYTF.

The CDR3 DNA is TGTGCCAGCAGCCAAGTTGGGGCGGTGTCGACCGGGGAGCTGTTTTTT. It yields the protein CASSQVGAVSTGELFF. The gene calls are TRBV14 and TRBJ2-2; D possibly corresponds to TRBD1 (5 bases). Deletions cut 1 base from V and 5 bases from J, with 14 bases between. CDR3 length: 16 amino acids. CDR1 and CDR2 from the germline V gene are SGHDN and FVKESK.

Only a few counts were recorded for this clone. The V gene is TRBV30, the J gene TRBJ1-1, with 8 bases that match TRBD1. Germline-derived CDR1 and CDR2 are GTSNPN and SVGIG (reference sequence). This CDR3 spans 13 amino acids. V shed 8 bases and J 5 bases; nucleotides not matched to a gene: 10. The CDR3 DNA reads TGTGCCGGCGGACAGGGCCCGGGGACTGAAGCTTTCTTT. Its translation is CAGGQGPGTEAFF.

The rearrangement uses TRBV19 and TRBJ1-1; no definite D call. CDR3 size: 17 residues. In germline, CDR1 is LNHDA, CDR2 SQIVND (reference sequence). Between the trimmed V and J ends, which lost 1 base and 3 bases, there was a span of 18 bases. The CDR3 is CASSIGSGGSWDTEAFF. As DNA, the CDR3 is TGTGCCAGTAGTATAGGGAGCGGAGGGTCGTGGGACACTGAAGCTTTCTTT.

The table lists this clone with a count of one. The chain couples TRBV2 to TRBJ2-7, with D unclear. CDR3 length equals 16 residues. Germline-derived CDR1 and CDR2 are SNHLY and FYNNEI. V dropped 5 bases and J dropped 3 bases, with 20 bases sitting between them. In nucleotides, the CDR3 is TGTGCCAGCAGTCAAGGGTATGCGGTCGCGAACTACGAGCAGTACTTC. It is translated as CASSQGYAVANYEQYF.

The chain combines TRBV5-4 with TRBJ2-1; 7 bases fit TRBD1. Germline V CDR1 and CDR2: SGHNT, YYREEE (reference sequence). The CDR3 covers 13 residues. V dropped 4 bases and J dropped 13; count of bases not matched to a gene: 11. The CDR3 nucleotides are TGTGCCAGCAGCCCGTACAGGGGCCGGGATCAGTTCTTC. This codes for CASSPYRGRDQFF. Drawing the rest from reference TRBV5-4 and TRBJ2-1, the complete variable domain is ETGVTQSPTHLIKTRGQQVTLRCSSQSGHNTVSWYQQALGQGPQFIFQYYREEENGRGNFPPRFSGLQFPNYSSELNVNALELDDSALYLCASSPYRGRDQFFGPGTRLTVL.

This sequence joins TRBV29-1 and TRBJ2-1; TRBD2 matches 10 bases. The CDR3 runs 16 residues. Germline V gene sequence: CDR1 SQVTM, CDR2 ANQGSEA. The J segment lost 0 bases and the V segment lost 2 bases, leaving 4 bases of the junction unmatched. The CDR3 sequence: CSVEKSGGVSYNEQFF. The CDR3 DNA is TGCAGCGTTGAAAAGAGCGGGGGGGTCTCCTACAATGAGCAGTTCTTC.

There are a few counts of this clone. The CDR3 here is CASSMWKKGQGYSGANVLTF. In nucleotides, the CDR3 is TGTGCCAGTAGTATGTGGAAGAAGGGACAGGGTTATTCGGGGGCCAACGTCCTGACTTTC. The chain carries TRBV19 and TRBJ2-6; 9 bases align to TRBD1. V dropped 3 bases and J dropped 4; count of bases not matched to a gene: 16. The CDR3 loop spans 20 amino acids. CDR1 is LNHDA and CDR2 is SQIVND in the germline V gene (reference sequence).

Judged by abundance, this clone is medium-sized (0.01 to 0.1%). This chain connects TRBV30 to TRBJ2-7; no clear D gene. This CDR3 region has 13 residues. The germline gives CDR1 GTSNPN, CDR2 SVGIG (reference sequence). V lost 3 bases and J 4 bases, leaving 13 bases between the germline ends. Written as DNA, the CDR3 is TGTGCCTGGAGGGAAGGACCCTTATACGAGCAGTACTTC. Translating it yields CAWREGPLYEQYF. Looking up the rest from reference TRBV30 and TRBJ2-7 gives the full variable domain: SQTIHQWPATLVQPVGSPLSLECTVEGTSNPNLYWYRQAAGRGLQLLFYSVGIGQISSEVPQNLSASRPQDRQFILSSKKLLLSDSGFYLCAWREGPLYEQYFGPGTRLTVT.

This clone is medium-sized in the sample. The junction departs from the called germline gene at one end, perhaps through a read error. This chain joins TRBV7-2 and TRBJ1-1; D gene unclear. Germline V CDR1 and CDR2: SGHTA, FQGNSA. CDR3 length equals 15 residues. The CDR3 protein is CASSSAGGITTKAFF. CDR3 DNA: TGTGCCAGCAGCTCTGCGGGAGGGATTACCACTAAAGCTTTCTTT.

V and J are TRBV7-3 and TRBJ2-3; 7 bases line up with TRBD2. CDR3 length: 15 residues. V lost 2 bases to trimming and J lost 2 bases; unmatched junction nucleotides: 4. Germline loops: CDR1 SGHTA, CDR2 FQGTGA. The CDR3 protein is CASSLVGTTTDTQYF. The CDR3 coding sequence is TGTGCCAGCAGCTTAGTGGGGACTACCACAGATACGCAGTATTTT.

The chain carries TRBV7-9 and TRBJ2-3; D is perhaps TRBD1 (5 bases). The CDR3 covers 15 residues. CDR1 and CDR2 from the germline V gene are SEHNR and FQNEAQ (reference sequence). V was pared by 3 bases and J by 7 bases, with 17 bases between. CDR3 loop: CASSFQGRSENTQYF. The CDR3 region has the DNA TGTGCCAGCAGCTTCCAGGGTAGAAGTGAGAATACGCAGTATTTT.

The CDR3 spells CASSLKLPGQETQYF. In DNA form, the CDR3 reads TGTGCCAGCAGCTTAAAGCTGCCAGGGCAAGAGACCCAGTACTTC. The chain joins TRBV11-2 to TRBJ2-5, with a possible D match to TRBD1 (5 bases). The germline gives CDR1 SGHAT, CDR2 FQNNGV. The CDR3 consists of 15 residues. With 2 bases removed from V and 2 bases from J, the gap between germline ends came to 12 bases.

Worth noting for this clone: The identical CDR3 is also encoded by other nucleotide sequences in the sample. The rearrangement uses TRBV10-1 and TRBJ2-5; D possibly corresponds to TRBD1 (6 bases). Looked up from germline, CDR1 is WNHNN and CDR2 is SYGVQD (reference sequence). The CDR3 has 14 amino acids. V lost 4 bases and J 4 bases, leaving 13 bases between the germline ends. The CDR3 region is CASSGGQTPETQYF. Here the CDR3 DNA reads TGCGCCAGCAGTGGAGGACAGACCCCAGAGACCCAGTACTTC.